This T cell receptor (beta chain) was sequenced during a study of T cell repertoires in cytomegalovirus infection. Study results and limitations: Using cumulative public TCR beta family frequency, the authors identified those who carried CMV together with the relevant HLA.

The CDR3 totals 18 residues. Trimming took 5 bases from V and 8 from J, leaving 28 bases between them. Germline assignment: CDR1 SEHNR and CDR2 FQNEAQ (reference sequence). This clonotype has a handful of counts. Its antigen is currently unknown. A single record per CDR3 protein comes from TCRdb applying MiXCR to the reads. The sample records about 250,000 distinct CDR3 sequences, approximately 17% being singletons. J is TRBJ2-1 and V is TRBV7-9; D gene ambiguous. The TCR comes from a human donor in good health (CMV status not recorded). Some clones in this sample may be carry-over from other donors' samples. Sequenced sample: CD8+ T cells from PBMCs. CDR3 amino acids: CASSTNREPGRAMDEQFF. The CDR3 DNA follows: TGTGCCAGCAGCACCAACCGAGAGCCCGGCCGGGCGATGGATGAGCAGTTCTTC.